The T cell receptor beta chain under discussion was sequenced for a study of blood T cell repertoires in COVID-19. Whole-study context: The analysed material was cDNA or gDNA that came from T cells, B-cell-depleted T cells, or PBMCs.

The germline V gene encodes CDR1 LNHDA and CDR2 SQIVND (reference sequence). Trimming took 0 bases from V and 4 from J, leaving 12 bases between them. This CDR3 contains 15 residues. Original processing methods: Scientists estimated how many nucleated cells there were by amplifying reference gene primers. Some clones are missing from TCRdb's copy, which holds only in-frame ones; the method was immunoSEQ multiplex PCR. V and J calls and clone size are as listed in that table; D and trimming were resolved from the DNA. The table lists 43,000 or so clones, over 80% of them singletons. Sequencing was performed on peripheral blood. V usage is TRBV19 and J usage is TRBJ1-1; the D gene is possibly TRBD1 (5 bases). This TCR came from a man in his sixties with active COVID-19. This chain's CDR3 is CASSIDVTGGTEAFF. In DNA, the CDR3 is TGTGCCAGTAGTATAGATGTTACGGGGGGCACTGAAGCTTTCTTT.